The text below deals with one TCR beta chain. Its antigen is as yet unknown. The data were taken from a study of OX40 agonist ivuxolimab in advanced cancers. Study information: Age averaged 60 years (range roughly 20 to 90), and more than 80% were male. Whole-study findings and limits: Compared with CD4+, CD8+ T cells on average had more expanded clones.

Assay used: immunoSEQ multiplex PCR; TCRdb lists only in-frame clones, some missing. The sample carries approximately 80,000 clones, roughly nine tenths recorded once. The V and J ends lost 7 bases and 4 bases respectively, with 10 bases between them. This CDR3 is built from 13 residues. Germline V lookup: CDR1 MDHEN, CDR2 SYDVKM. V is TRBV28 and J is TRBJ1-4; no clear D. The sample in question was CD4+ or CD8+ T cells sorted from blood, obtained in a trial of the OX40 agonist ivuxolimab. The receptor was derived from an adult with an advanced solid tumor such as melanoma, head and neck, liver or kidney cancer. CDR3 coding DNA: TGTGCCAGCACTGACATAGGTAATGAAAAACTGTTTTTT. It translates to CASTDIGNEKLFF.